A selection of T cell receptor beta chains follows, all from one sample in a study of cytotoxic CD8 clonotypes in ibrutinib-treated CLL. Clones were read by immunoSEQ multiplex PCR, and TCRdb kept only the in-frame ones, dropping some. The sample lists nearly 85,000 clones, roughly 77% occurring once. Sequenced here: PBMCs, sampled after 12 months of ibrutinib treatment. These receptors all stem from a human donor with chronic lymphocytic leukemia. Each CDR3 is given with its conserved first and last residue. D genes are given only for firm matches. Not all rows give a size; the values are once, few, many and, for expanded clones, a class.

v_call: TRBV7-2; clone_size: -; cdr3_length: 14; d_call: -; j_call: TRBJ2-5; cdr3_aa: CASSFGREKETQYF; cdr3_nt: TGTGCCAGCAGCTTTGGGCGAGAAAAAGAGACCCAGTACTTC
v_call: TRBV27; clone_size: -; cdr3_length: 14; d_call: -; j_call: TRBJ2-5; cdr3_aa: CASSLGEGGETQYF; cdr3_nt: TGTGCCAGCAGTTTAGGGGAGGGGGGGGAGACCCAGTACTTC
v_call: TRBV18; clone_size: -; cdr3_length: 13; d_call: -; j_call: TRBJ1-1; cdr3_aa: CASSPGLGTEAFF; cdr3_nt: TGTGCCAGCTCACCAGGTCTGGGCACTGAAGCTTTCTTT
v_call: TRBV10-3; clone_size: -; cdr3_length: 13; d_call: -; j_call: TRBJ1-1; cdr3_aa: CAISPTVNTEAFF; cdr3_nt: TGTGCCATCAGCCCCACGGTGAACACTGAAGCTTTCTTT
v_call: TRBV19; clone_size: -; cdr3_length: 15; d_call: -; j_call: TRBJ1-5; cdr3_aa: CASSIRGRGDQPQHF; cdr3_nt: TGTGCCAGTAGTATTCGGGGGCGCGGGGATCAGCCCCAGCATTTT
v_call: TRBV2; clone_size: -; cdr3_length: 10; d_call: -; j_call: TRBJ2-3; cdr3_aa: CASSEGTQYF; cdr3_nt: TGTGCCAGCAGTGAGGGTACGCAGTATTTT
v_call: TRBV18; clone_size: -; cdr3_length: 16; d_call: -; j_call: TRBJ2-1; cdr3_aa: CASSPRQGGVYNEQFF; cdr3_nt: TGTGCCAGCTCACCACGTCAGGGGGGAGTATACAATGAGCAGTTCTTC
v_call: TRBV5-4; clone_size: once; cdr3_length: 13; d_call: -; j_call: TRBJ2-7; cdr3_aa: CASSLQGSYEQYF; cdr3_nt: TGTGCCAGCAGCTTGCAGGGCTCCTACGAGCAGTACTTC
v_call: TRBV28; clone_size: -; cdr3_length: 15; d_call: TRBD1; j_call: TRBJ1-1; cdr3_aa: CASTSPTGGGTEAFF; cdr3_nt: TGTGCCAGCACCTCGCCTACAGGGGGCGGCACTGAAGCTTTCTTT
v_call: TRBV7-9; clone_size: many; cdr3_length: 17; d_call: TRBD2; j_call: TRBJ2-2; cdr3_aa: CASSWTSGGPKDGELFF; cdr3_nt: TGTGCCAGCAGCTGGACTAGCGGGGGGCCTAAGGACGGGGAGCTGTTTTTT
v_call: TRBV10-3; clone_size: many; cdr3_length: 14; d_call: -; j_call: TRBJ1-5; cdr3_aa: CATGETAGNQPQHF; cdr3_nt: TGTGCCACCGGAGAGACAGCGGGCAATCAGCCCCAGCATTTT
v_call: TRBV4-2; clone_size: -; cdr3_length: 15; d_call: TRBD2; j_call: TRBJ2-7; cdr3_aa: CASSLPGTTPYEQYF; cdr3_nt: TGTGCCAGCAGCCTCCCCGGGACTACCCCCTACGAGCAGTACTTC
v_call: TRBV7-2; clone_size: few; cdr3_length: 15; d_call: -; j_call: TRBJ2-1; cdr3_aa: CASSLVAAPGNEQFF; cdr3_nt: TGTGCCAGCAGCTTAGTGGCGGCCCCTGGCAATGAGCAGTTCTTC
v_call: TRBV29-1; clone_size: -; cdr3_length: 14; d_call: -; j_call: TRBJ2-2; cdr3_aa: CSGRRGGHTGELFF; cdr3_nt: TGCAGCGGCCGAAGGGGGGGGCACACCGGGGAGCTGTTTTTT
v_call: TRBV15; clone_size: -; cdr3_length: 15; d_call: -; j_call: TRBJ1-1; cdr3_aa: CATSRGRDPNTEAFF; cdr3_nt: TGTGCCACCAGCAGAGGTCGGGACCCCAACACTGAAGCTTTCTTT
v_call: TRBV28; clone_size: -; cdr3_length: 15; d_call: -; j_call: TRBJ2-2; cdr3_aa: CASSSATDLTGELFF; cdr3_nt: TGTGCCAGCAGTTCCGCGACAGACCTGACCGGGGAGCTGTTTTTT
v_call: TRBV6-8; clone_size: -; cdr3_length: 11; d_call: -; j_call: TRBJ1-1; cdr3_aa: CASSYPPQAFF; cdr3_nt: TGTGCCAGCAGTTACCCCCCACAGGCTTTCTTT
v_call: TRBV19; clone_size: once; cdr3_length: 15; d_call: -; j_call: TRBJ1-1; cdr3_aa: CASSFRRGADFEAFF; cdr3_nt: TGTGCCAGTAGTTTCCGAAGGGGGGCAGATTTTGAAGCTTTCTTT
v_call: TRBV30; clone_size: -; cdr3_length: 14; d_call: TRBD2; j_call: TRBJ2-7; cdr3_aa: CAWSVLAGFDEQYF; cdr3_nt: TGTGCCTGGAGTGTACTAGCGGGGTTCGACGAGCAGTACTTC
v_call: TRBV28; clone_size: -; cdr3_length: 15; d_call: TRBD2; j_call: TRBJ2-1; cdr3_aa: CASLPAGGEHNEQFF; cdr3_nt: TGTGCCAGCCTACCCGCTGGGGGGGAACACAATGAGCAGTTCTTC
v_call: TRBV7-2; clone_size: -; cdr3_length: 13; d_call: -; j_call: TRBJ2-7; cdr3_aa: CASSPPYLYEQYF; cdr3_nt: TGTGCCAGCAGCCCCCCCTACCTCTACGAGCAGTACTTC
v_call: TRBV28; clone_size: -; cdr3_length: 13; d_call: -; j_call: TRBJ2-5; cdr3_aa: CASSFPSQETQYF; cdr3_nt: TGTGCCAGCAGTTTTCCCAGCCAAGAGACCCAGTACTTC
v_call: TRBV28; clone_size: few; cdr3_length: 14; d_call: -; j_call: TRBJ1-4; cdr3_aa: CASRNGGQNEKLFF; cdr3_nt: TGTGCCAGCAGAAACGGGGGGCAAAATGAAAAACTGTTTTTT
v_call: TRBV13; clone_size: -; cdr3_length: 12; d_call: -; j_call: TRBJ1-2; cdr3_aa: CASARGDYGYTF; cdr3_nt: TGTGCCAGCGCCCGGGGGGACTATGGCTACACCTTC
v_call: TRBV7-9; clone_size: -; cdr3_length: 14; d_call: -; j_call: TRBJ1-1; cdr3_aa: CASSQGLPNTEAFF; cdr3_nt: TGTGCCAGCAGCCAGGGACTTCCGAACACTGAAGCTTTCTTT
v_call: TRBV18; clone_size: -; cdr3_length: 17; d_call: -; j_call: TRBJ2-5; cdr3_aa: CASSPRRRSGDVETQYF; cdr3_nt: TGTGCCAGCTCACCACGTCGGCGATCCGGCGACGTGGAGACCCAGTACTTC
v_call: TRBV6-6; clone_size: -; cdr3_length: 14; d_call: TRBD1; j_call: TRBJ1-2; cdr3_aa: CASSYRRQGDGYTF; cdr3_nt: TGTGCCAGCAGTTACCGCCGACAGGGCGATGGCTACACCTTC
v_call: TRBV7-2; clone_size: once; cdr3_length: 14; d_call: -; j_call: TRBJ2-1; cdr3_aa: CASRRGRGRNEQFF; cdr3_nt: TGTGCCAGCAGGCGGGGACGGGGGAGGAATGAGCAGTTCTTC
v_call: TRBV11-3; clone_size: -; cdr3_length: 16; d_call: -; j_call: TRBJ2-1; cdr3_aa: CASSPGGSSSYNEQFF; cdr3_nt: TGTGCCAGCAGCCCCGGAGGGTCGAGCTCCTACAATGAGCAGTTCTTC
v_call: TRBV5-6; clone_size: once; cdr3_length: 13; d_call: TRBD2; j_call: TRBJ2-5; cdr3_aa: CASSQSGVWGQYF; cdr3_nt: TGTGCCAGCAGCCAAAGCGGGGTCTGGGGCCAGTACTTC
v_call: TRBV9; clone_size: -; cdr3_length: 13; d_call: -; j_call: TRBJ2-7; cdr3_aa: CASSPGVGYEQYF; cdr3_nt: TGTGCCAGCAGCCCCGGCGTGGGGTACGAGCAGTACTTC
v_call: TRBV5-4; clone_size: -; cdr3_length: 17; d_call: TRBD1; j_call: TRBJ1-1; cdr3_aa: CASSRGGTGTPNTEAFF; cdr3_nt: TGTGCCAGCAGCAGGGGTGGGACAGGGACTCCGAACACTGAAGCTTTCTTT
v_call: TRBV5-1; clone_size: few; cdr3_length: 16; d_call: -; j_call: TRBJ1-3; cdr3_aa: CASSRWAGSSGNTIYF; cdr3_nt: TGCGCCAGCAGCAGGTGGGCGGGGAGCTCTGGAAACACCATATATTTT
v_call: TRBV18; clone_size: -; cdr3_length: 16; d_call: -; j_call: TRBJ2-1; cdr3_aa: CASSPFQGGSYNEQFF; cdr3_nt: TGTGCCAGCTCACCCTTTCAAGGGGGTTCCTACAATGAGCAGTTCTTC
v_call: TRBV28; clone_size: -; cdr3_length: 11; d_call: -; j_call: TRBJ1-2; cdr3_aa: CASSWGYGYTF; cdr3_nt: TGTGCCAGCAGCTGGGGTTATGGCTACACCTTC
v_call: TRBV6-5; clone_size: -; cdr3_length: 16; d_call: TRBD1; j_call: TRBJ1-1; cdr3_aa: CASTYLPGQGKTEAFF; cdr3_nt: TGTGCCAGCACTTACCTTCCGGGACAGGGAAAAACTGAAGCTTTCTTT
v_call: TRBV29-1; clone_size: -; cdr3_length: 14; d_call: TRBD2; j_call: TRBJ2-3; cdr3_aa: CSVGGLAGADTQYF; cdr3_nt: TGCAGCGTTGGGGGGCTAGCGGGGGCAGATACGCAGTATTTT
v_call: TRBV28; clone_size: -; cdr3_length: 13; d_call: TRBD1; j_call: TRBJ2-1; cdr3_aa: CASRGAGGYEQFF; cdr3_nt: TGTGCCAGCAGGGGGGCAGGGGGCTATGAGCAGTTCTTC
v_call: TRBV30; clone_size: -; cdr3_length: 16; d_call: TRBD2; j_call: TRBJ2-5; cdr3_aa: CAWSRPPTSPQETQYF; cdr3_nt: TGTGCCTGGAGTCGACCCCCGACTAGCCCCCAAGAGACCCAGTACTTC
v_call: TRBV28; clone_size: -; cdr3_length: 14; d_call: -; j_call: TRBJ1-2; cdr3_aa: CASSLGRVGVGYTF; cdr3_nt: TGTGCCAGCAGTTTGGGCAGGGTAGGAGTTGGCTACACCTTC
v_call: TRBV28; clone_size: few; cdr3_length: 14; d_call: -; j_call: TRBJ1-2; cdr3_aa: CASSLSGSLRGYTF; cdr3_nt: TGTGCCAGCAGTTTGTCGGGCAGCCTGAGGGGCTACACCTTC
v_call: TRBV5-1; clone_size: -; cdr3_length: 13; d_call: -; j_call: TRBJ1-5; cdr3_aa: CASRAGGSQPQHF; cdr3_nt: TGCGCCAGCAGGGCTGGGGGGAGTCAGCCCCAGCATTTT
v_call: TRBV4-1; clone_size: -; cdr3_length: 14; d_call: -; j_call: TRBJ1-2; cdr3_aa: CASSQDWGGVGYTF; cdr3_nt: TGCGCCAGCAGCCAAGATTGGGGGGGAGTTGGCTACACCTTC
v_call: TRBV7-9; clone_size: -; cdr3_length: 9; d_call: -; j_call: TRBJ2-3; cdr3_aa: CAAPDTQYF; cdr3_nt: TGTGCCGCCCCGGATACGCAGTATTTT
v_call: TRBV6-5; clone_size: -; cdr3_length: 13; d_call: -; j_call: TRBJ1-4; cdr3_aa: CASTRGGGEKLFF; cdr3_nt: TGTGCCAGCACCCGGGGGGGTGGGGAAAAACTGTTTTTT
v_call: TRBV7-2; clone_size: -; cdr3_length: 18; d_call: TRBD1; j_call: TRBJ1-1; cdr3_aa: CASSLAKGQGGRGTEAFF; cdr3_nt: TGTGCCAGCAGCTTAGCGAAGGGACAGGGTGGCAGGGGGACTGAAGCTTTCTTT
v_call: TRBV11-2; clone_size: -; cdr3_length: 13; d_call: TRBD1; j_call: TRBJ1-2; cdr3_aa: CASSPDRVGGYTF; cdr3_nt: TGTGCCAGCAGCCCGGACAGGGTGGGCGGCTACACCTTC
v_call: TRBV5-1; clone_size: -; cdr3_length: 13; d_call: TRBD1; j_call: TRBJ1-2; cdr3_aa: CASSADRTYGYTF; cdr3_nt: TGCGCCAGCAGCGCGGACAGGACCTATGGCTACACCTTC
v_call: TRBV11-3; clone_size: -; cdr3_length: 14; d_call: TRBD1; j_call: TRBJ2-3; cdr3_aa: CASSQTGGRDTQYF; cdr3_nt: TGTGCCAGCAGCCAAACAGGGGGCCGGGATACGCAGTATTTT
v_call: TRBV5-6; clone_size: few; cdr3_length: 13; d_call: -; j_call: TRBJ2-1; cdr3_aa: CASSRGQAMEQFF; cdr3_nt: TGTGCCAGCAGCCGCGGACAAGCCATGGAGCAGTTCTTC
v_call: TRBV5-6; clone_size: -; cdr3_length: 12; d_call: TRBD1; j_call: TRBJ2-1; cdr3_aa: CASWTGDNEQFF; cdr3_nt: TGTGCCAGCTGGACAGGGGACAATGAGCAGTTCTTC
v_call: TRBV11-1; clone_size: -; cdr3_length: 15; d_call: TRBD1; j_call: TRBJ2-1; cdr3_aa: CASSRGQGSFDEQFF; cdr3_nt: TGTGCCAGCAGCAGGGGACAGGGGAGTTTTGATGAGCAGTTCTTC
v_call: TRBV7-3; clone_size: -; cdr3_length: 14; d_call: TRBD1; j_call: TRBJ2-1; cdr3_aa: CASSLRDRSNEQFF; cdr3_nt: TGTGCCAGCAGCTTAAGGGACAGGAGCAATGAGCAGTTCTTC
v_call: TRBV29-1; clone_size: few; cdr3_length: 14; d_call: TRBD1; j_call: TRBJ2-2; cdr3_aa: CSVGRQGDTGELFF; cdr3_nt: TGCAGCGTTGGTCGCCAGGGGGACACCGGGGAGCTGTTTTTT
v_call: TRBV28; clone_size: few; cdr3_length: 14; d_call: -; j_call: TRBJ1-2; cdr3_aa: CASSLSGGAEGYTF; cdr3_nt: TGTGCCAGCAGTTTATCGGGGGGCGCCGAGGGCTACACCTTC
v_call: TRBV7-9; clone_size: -; cdr3_length: 16; d_call: TRBD1; j_call: TRBJ2-2; cdr3_aa: CASTPMGTATTGELFF; cdr3_nt: TGTGCCAGCACCCCGATGGGGACAGCAACCACCGGGGAGCTGTTTTTT
v_call: TRBV18; clone_size: -; cdr3_length: 17; d_call: -; j_call: TRBJ2-5; cdr3_aa: CASSPPQNPGTWETQYF; cdr3_nt: TGTGCCAGCTCACCTCCGCAAAACCCCGGGACTTGGGAGACCCAGTACTTC